This T cell receptor (beta chain) came from a study of lymphopenia after photon versus proton radiotherapy. Study findings and constraints: Larger post-nadir TCR diversity loss correlated inversely with survival in deceased patients. Only patients who died were analyzed for survival; proton advantage is unproven.

Method: immunoSEQ multiplex PCR; TCRdb's copy keeps in-frame clones and lacks some. The data contain roughly 38,000 clones, more than 85% of them seen just once; the ten biggest clones take up 15%. A word on this clone: Antigen: not known.

The CDR3 sequence is 13 residues long. Trimming removed 10 bases from V and 7 bases from J; junction bases left unmatched: 5. Germline V gene sequence: CDR1 MDHEN, CDR2 SYDVKM. This TCR was sampled from a man in his sixties with cholangiocarcinoma. The chain links TRBV28 to TRBJ2-1; 12 positions agree with TRBD2. The sequencing here drew on peripheral blood, taken from a patient treated with photon-based radiotherapy. In DNA form, the CDR3 reads TGTGCCACCCTAGCGGGGGGGCGAAATGAGCAGTTCTTC. Protein: CATLAGGRNEQFF.